The rows below give T cell receptor beta chains drawn from one sample of a study of naive and memory T cell subsets. One entry per CDR3 protein, called by TCRdb with MiXCR from the UMI-ligation and nested PCR reads. Of around 130,000 distinct CDR3 sequences in the sample, around a third were seen once. Sequenced material: central memory CD4+ T cells from blood. Receptors originate from a human donor in good health. CDR3s include the opening cysteine and the closing phenylalanine or tryptophan. The order of the fields is CDR3 protein, CDR3 DNA, clone size, V gene, J gene, D gene. D genes are given only for firm matches. Clone size is given for some rows only: seen once, a few or many times, or a class if the clone is expanded.

CASSVVVNTEAFF	TGTGCCAGCAGCGTAGTTGTGAACACTGAAGCTTTCTTT	once	TRBV9	TRBJ1-1	NA
CASSYSDIIQRTAEAFF	TGTGCCAGCAGTTACTCGGATATTATCCAACGGACTGCCGAAGCTTTCTTT	few	TRBV6-5	TRBJ1-1	NA
CASSPDRGPGLAVHNEQFF	TGCGCCAGCAGCCCGGACCGCGGGCCCGGACTAGCGGTTCACAATGAGCAGTTCTTC	few	TRBV5-1	TRBJ2-1	TRBD2
CATSRGEQQVPYF	TGTGCCACCAGCAGAGGAGAACAGCAGGTACCTTACTTC	many	TRBV15	TRBJ2-7	NA
CASSQVAGSGANVLTF	TGCGCCAGCAGCCAAGTGGCGGGGTCTGGGGCCAACGTCCTGACTTTC	many	TRBV4-1	TRBJ2-6	NA
CASSSPGLGTGEQFF	TGTGCCAGCAGTTCCCCGGGACTAGGGACTGGTGAGCAGTTCTTC	NA	TRBV6-5	TRBJ2-1	TRBD2
CASSYRGQGAYEQYF	TGTGCCAGCAGTTATCGAGGACAGGGCGCCTACGAGCAGTACTTC	medium-sized	TRBV6-5	TRBJ2-7	TRBD1
CASSLARGTEAFF	TGCGCCAGCAGCCTAGCCAGGGGCACTGAAGCTTTCTTT	NA	TRBV4-1	TRBJ1-1	NA
CSAEGVGSYNEQFF	TGCAGCGCTGAGGGGGTTGGATCCTACAATGAGCAGTTCTTC	NA	TRBV29-1	TRBJ2-1	NA
CASRPTSGSHNEQFF	TGTGCCAGCAGACCTACTAGCGGGAGTCACAATGAGCAGTTCTTC	NA	TRBV12-3/TRBV12-4	TRBJ2-1	TRBD2
CASSQVEVWGTNTEAFF	TGTGCCAGCAGCCAAGTAGAAGTTTGGGGGACGAACACTGAAGCTTTCTTT	NA	TRBV14	TRBJ1-1	NA
CASSTYEEPEEAFF	TGTGCCAGCAGTACATATGAGGAACCGGAGGAAGCTTTCTTT	NA	TRBV11-1	TRBJ1-1	NA
CASSATGVTNIQYF	TGTGCCAGCAGTGCAACAGGGGTTACAAACATTCAGTACTTC	NA	TRBV6-2/TRBV6-3	TRBJ2-4	TRBD1
CASSRGQKETQYF	TGTGCCAGCAGCCGCGGACAGAAAGAGACCCAGTACTTC	NA	TRBV6-5	TRBJ2-5	NA
CASRGASNQPQHF	TGCGCCAGCAGGGGGGCGAGCAATCAGCCCCAGCATTTT	NA	TRBV5-1	TRBJ1-5	NA
CASSYGQVLSGNTIYF	TGTGCCAGCAGTTACGGACAGGTTCTCTCTGGAAACACCATATATTTT	NA	TRBV6-5	TRBJ1-3	TRBD1
CASSQATHPGELFF	TGCGCCAGCAGCCAAGCTACCCATCCCGGGGAGCTGTTTTTT	NA	TRBV4-3	TRBJ2-2	NA
CASSLGSRGRLTDTQYF	TGTGCCAGCAGCTTGGGGTCCCGCGGGAGACTTACAGATACGCAGTATTTT	many	TRBV5-4	TRBJ2-3	TRBD2
CSASLGQPQHF	TGCAGTGCTAGCTTGGGTCAGCCCCAGCATTTT	few	TRBV20-1	TRBJ1-5	NA
CSVEDPSGSPEQYF	TGCAGCGTTGAAGATCCTAGCGGGAGTCCCGAGCAGTACTTC	medium-sized	TRBV29-1	TRBJ2-7	TRBD2
CSNPGPGGRARDTQYF	TGCAGTAACCCCGGGCCCGGCGGGAGGGCCCGAGATACGCAGTATTTT	NA	TRBV20-1	TRBJ2-3	TRBD2
CAISGPGTNEKLFF	TGTGCCATCAGTGGGCCCGGCACTAATGAAAAACTGTTTTTT	few	TRBV10-3	TRBJ1-4	NA
CSAIGTGSPDTQYF	TGCAGTGCTATTGGGACAGGGAGTCCAGATACGCAGTATTTT	NA	TRBV20-1	TRBJ2-3	TRBD1
CASSQWGEAFF	TGTGCCAGCAGCCAATGGGGCGAAGCTTTCTTT	NA	TRBV3-1	TRBJ1-1	NA
CSAPRAVNEKLFF	TGCAGTGCCCCCCGAGCCGTTAATGAAAAACTGTTTTTT	few	TRBV20-1	TRBJ1-4	NA
CASRTSGSVDEQFF	TGTGCCAGCAGGACTAGCGGGAGTGTCGATGAGCAGTTCTTC	NA	TRBV5-4	TRBJ2-1	TRBD2
CSAFGAGGGRNEQFF	TGCAGTGCTTTTGGGGCGGGAGGGGGGAGGAATGAGCAGTTCTTC	NA	TRBV20-1	TRBJ2-1	TRBD2
CASSPEEREINNEQFF	TGTGCCAGCAGTCCCGAGGAGCGGGAGATCAACAATGAGCAGTTCTTC	NA	TRBV12-3/TRBV12-4	TRBJ2-1	TRBD2
CASSDVNPNQPQHF	TGTGCCAGCAGTGATGTCAACCCAAATCAGCCCCAGCATTTT	NA	TRBV6-1	TRBJ1-5	NA
CATSRETSGKYQETQYF	TGTGCCACCAGCAGGGAGACTAGCGGGAAGTACCAAGAGACCCAGTACTTC	NA	TRBV15	TRBJ2-5	TRBD2
CASSKGQGRQTNEKLFF	TGTGCCAGCAGCAAAGGACAAGGGAGGCAGACTAATGAAAAACTGTTTTTT	NA	TRBV6-1	TRBJ1-4	NA
CASSLRPFGAGGPSFPSTDTQYF	TGTGCCAGCAGCTTAAGGCCTTTCGGAGCGGGAGGGCCCTCTTTCCCTAGCACAGATACGCAGTATTTT	NA	TRBV7-2	TRBJ2-3	TRBD2
CSARPRRDRGYNEQFF	TGCAGTGCTAGACCCCGCAGAGACAGAGGCTACAATGAGCAGTTCTTC	NA	TRBV20-1	TRBJ2-1	NA
CASSSLAGVPGELFF	TGTGCCAGTAGTAGTCTGGCGGGAGTCCCCGGGGAGCTGTTTTTT	NA	TRBV19	TRBJ2-2	TRBD2
CASSRPGGKRGSTDTQYF	TGTGCCAGCAGCCGGCCGGGAGGGAAGCGGGGGAGCACAGATACGCAGTATTTT	NA	TRBV5-4	TRBJ2-3	TRBD2
CASSARLALNNEQFF	TGTGCCAGCAGCGCCCGACTCGCGCTGAACAATGAGCAGTTCTTC	NA	TRBV7-9	TRBJ2-1	NA
CASSLGPKEKLFF	TGTGCCAGCAGCTTGGGACCTAAGGAAAAACTGTTTTTT	few	TRBV11-3	TRBJ1-4	NA